This T cell receptor (beta chain) was captured in a study of blood T cell repertoires in COVID-19 (dated by TCRdb to about 2020). Context from the whole study: The collaborator samples originated in the United States, Italy and Spain and spanned the acute and convalescent phases of COVID-19. A de-identified subject ID, COVID-19 status, age in years and sex were almost always included in the sample metadata. The samples were drawn from two sources: the first 160 participants of the ongoing ImmuneRACE study, and over 1,000 subjects contributed by 6 global collaborators. The repertoires were released in a freely available public database intended as a resource for research on the immune response to SARS-CoV-2. The material from the prospective study consisted of cDNA or gDNA derived from T cells, B-cell-depleted T cells, or PBMCs. Deeply sampled blood TCRbeta repertoires from subjects exposed to, actively infected with, or recovered from COVID-19 were included in the dataset. Where HLA class I and class II types were available, the types were taken from metadata supplied by the sample provider, not from assay-based typing.

Participants in the prospective study were aged about 18 to 95 years, lived in 20 to 25 United States geographic areas, and enrolled through a virtual design. To assign participants to cohorts, the prospective study relied on clinical history that participants themselves reported in a screening survey and a study questionnaire. Mobile phlebotomists in the prospective study collected whole blood, serum and a nasopharyngeal or oropharyngeal swab from every participant. Prospective study participants could optionally give additional blood draws and questionnaires over a roughly two-month period. Prospective study blood samples were shipped either frozen or at room temperature before DNA extraction. Regarding this clone: Its antigen specificity is not known. No base quality information exists; no much larger clone differs at one position.

Overall results and qualifications from the work: The amount of clinical and demographic metadata varied by source and participant and was provided uncurated.

V loses 0 bases of germline sequence and J loses 0 bases, and the interval between the two ends is 12 bases. CDR1 and CDR2 are drawn from the germline V gene: SGHRS, YFSETQ. The CDR3 numbers 16 residues from cysteine through phenylalanine. Of the read, only the CDR3 DNA is kept; its 48 bases are in frame from base 1. TCRbeta CDR3 regions were amplified from genomic DNA by means of the immunoSEQ Assay, a bias-controlled multiplex PCR. Regarding the original processing steps: The number of nucleated cells in each sample was estimated by amplification of reference gene primers within the assay. Sequence reads were collapsed and filtered to measure the absolute abundance of every unique TCRbeta CDR3 rearrangement. For each sample, productive Simpson clonality was calculated by taking the square root of Simpson's diversity index across productive rearrangements. TCRdb obtained this table from immuneACCESS and retained in-frame rearrangements with V and J assigned. These tables miss some clones; where compared with another copy, unresolved V genes account for less than half of the shortfall, and the remainder is unexplained. V, J and clone size are taken as reported in that table, and D and trimming were inferred from the DNA itself. The table for this sample lists a few hundred thousand clones; about 89% of them were counted only once. Jointly, the top ten make up more than 1% of the sample.

The sequence links TRBV5-1 to TRBJ1-2; too little of a D gene remains to name it. The TCR sequence derives from a human donor in a cohort exposed to, infected with or recovered from COVID-19 (not recorded which). The donor label of this sample is uncertain. Sequenced sample: PBMCs or T cells enriched from blood (not recorded which). The CDR3 here reads CASSLVVVGANYGYTF. The nucleotide sequence is given as TGCGCCAGCAGCTTGGTGGTTGTGGGAGCTAACTATGGCTACACCTTC.